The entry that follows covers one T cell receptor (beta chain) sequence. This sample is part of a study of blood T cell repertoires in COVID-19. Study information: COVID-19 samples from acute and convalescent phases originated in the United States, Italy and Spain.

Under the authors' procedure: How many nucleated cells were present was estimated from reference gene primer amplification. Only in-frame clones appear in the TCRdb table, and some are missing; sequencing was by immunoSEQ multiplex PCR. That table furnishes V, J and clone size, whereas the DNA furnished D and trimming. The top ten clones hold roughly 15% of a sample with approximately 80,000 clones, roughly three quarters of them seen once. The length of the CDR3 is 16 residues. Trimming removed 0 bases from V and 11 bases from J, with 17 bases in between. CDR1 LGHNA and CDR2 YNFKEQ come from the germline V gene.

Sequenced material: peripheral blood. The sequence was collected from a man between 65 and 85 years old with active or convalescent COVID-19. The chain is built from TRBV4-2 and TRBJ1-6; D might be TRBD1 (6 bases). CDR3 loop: CASSQEVRYRVAPLHF. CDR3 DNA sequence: TGTGCCAGCAGCCAAGAAGTAAGGTACAGGGTAGCACCCCTCCACTTT.